These 27 T cell receptor beta chains came from one sample sequenced in a study of pediatric ulcerative colitis. Data came from immunoSEQ multiplex PCR; TCRdb stores just in-frame clones and leaves some out. The sample yields under 30,000 clones, roughly 70% seen once. Rectal tissue came from one to two pinch biopsies taken at colonoscopy. Material for sequencing was gut tissue. These receptor sequences come from a boy between 10 and 17 years old with severe ulcerative colitis.

The chain is built from TRBV13 and TRBJ2-3; TRBD1 matches at 10 bases. CDR1 is PRHDT, CDR2 FYEKMQ, per germline (reference sequence). V lost 6 bases and J lost 6; bases outside the gene matches: 3. The CDR3 is 13 amino acids. Written as DNA, the CDR3 is TGTGCCAGCAGTCGACAGGGGGCGGATACGCAGTATTTT. Encoded protein: CASSRQGADTQYF.

There are a few counts of this clone. The chain employs TRBV9 and TRBJ2-5, with 13 bases matching TRBD2. V dropped 4 bases and J dropped 5; count of bases not matched to a gene: 8. CDR3 length equals 16 residues. CDR1 and CDR2 (germline): SGDLS, YYNGEE. As DNA, the CDR3 is TGTGCCAGCAGCACAGGGACTAGCGGGGAGTGGGAGACCCAGTACTTC. It specifies CASSTGTSGEWETQYF. Full variable domain (remainder filled in from reference TRBV9 and TRBJ2-5): DSGVTQTPKHLITATGQRVTLRCSPRSGDLSVYWYQQSLDQGLQFLIQYYNGEERAKGNILERFSAQQFPDLHSELNLSSLELGDSALYFCASSTGTSGEWETQYFGPGTRLLVL.

In its sample, this clone was seen once. The chain couples TRBV19 to TRBJ1-1, with a tentative D call TRBD1 (6 bases). The length of the CDR3 is 15 residues. The V end lost 7 bases, the J end lost 7 bases, and 22 bases lay between the germline ends. The V gene's germline CDR1 is LNHDA and CDR2 SQIVND (reference sequence). CDR3 in amino acids: CASKVFLGGLGEAFF. The CDR3 nucleotides read TGTGCCAGTAAAGTTTTTCTAGGGGGGCTCGGTGAAGCTTTCTTT.

In DNA, the CDR3 is TGTGCCAGCAGCCAAGAGAACGGGGATTACAATGAGCAGTTCTTC. Residues: CASSQENGDYNEQFF. The V and J genes are TRBV4-2 and TRBJ2-1, with D tentatively TRBD2 (5 bases). Trimming stripped 0 bases from V and 4 bases from J, with 10 bases between. Germline CDR1 reads LGHNA; CDR2 reads YNFKEQ. The CDR3 contains 15 residues.

The rearrangement links TRBV6-5 to TRBJ2-1; perhaps TRBD2 as D (5 bases). This CDR3 is 14 amino acids long. The germline V and J ends were trimmed by 8 bases and 4 bases, with 15 bases remaining between them. The germline CDR1 and CDR2 sequences are MNHEY and SVGAGI. The CDR3, as DNA: TGTGCCAGCGGCTACAGCGGAACTTACAATGAGCAGTTCTTC. Translation: CASGYSGTYNEQFF.

The CDR3 here is CASSMSGDRSNTEAFF. The CDR3 DNA reads TGTGCCAGCTCAATGTCTGGGGACAGGTCCAACACTGAAGCTTTCTTT. The chain uses TRBV18 and TRBJ1-1, with TRBD1 matching 8 bases. Germline lookup yields CDR1 KGHSH and CDR2 LQKENI. V lost 5 bases and J lost 2; bases outside the gene matches: 10. The CDR3 has 16 amino acids.

The rearrangement links TRBV11-2 to TRBJ2-3; D gene ambiguous. From germline, CDR1 is SGHAT and CDR2 FQNNGV. The CDR3 loop spans 13 amino acids. Between the trimmed V and J ends, which lost 5 bases and 5 bases, there was a span of 11 bases. For the CDR3, the DNA is TGTGCCAGCAGCACATTTCTGGAAGATACGCAGTATTTT. It is translated as CASSTFLEDTQYF.

V gene TRBV6-4 combines with J gene TRBJ2-1; TRBD1 or TRBD2 may be the D gene (5 bases each). CDR1 is MRHNA, CDR2 SNTAGT, per germline. The CDR3 contains 15 residues. The V end was cut by 0 bases, the J end by 9 bases, with 15 bases between. CDR3 residues: CASSDSGDPYSEQFF. The CDR3 DNA follows: TGTGCCAGCAGTGACTCGGGGGACCCCTATAGTGAGCAGTTCTTC.

This rearrangement joins TRBV2 to TRBJ2-5, with D perhaps assigned TRBD1 or TRBD2 (5 bases each). CDR1 is SNHLY and CDR2 is FYNNEI in the germline V gene. V was shortened by 7 bases and J by 5 bases, with 17 bases between the two germline ends. CDR3 length equals 14 residues. CDR3 bases: TGTGCCAGCAAAACCTCCGGGACGAGCGAGACCCAGTACTTC. Protein: CASKTSGTSETQYF. Full variable domain (rest looked up from reference TRBV2 and TRBJ2-5): EPEVTQTPSHQVTQMGQEVILRCVPISNHLYFYWYRQILGQKVEFLVSFYNNEISEKSEIFDDQFSVERPDGSNFTLKIRSTKLEDSAMYFCASKTSGTSETQYFGPGTRLLVL.

This clone was detected only a few times. V and J are TRBV19 and TRBJ1-4, with D perhaps matching TRBD1 (5 bases). This CDR3 has 13 amino acids. V dropped 7 bases and J dropped 12 bases, with 18 bases sitting between them. Per the germline V gene, CDR1 is LNHDA and CDR2 is SQIVND (reference sequence). The CDR3 here is CASNPDILLELFF. CDR3 bases: TGTGCCAGTAACCCGGACATCCTCTTGGAACTGTTTTTT.

The chain links TRBV5-1 to TRBJ2-7; possibly TRBD2 for D (5 bases). This CDR3 comprises 19 residues. Germline V CDR1 and CDR2: SGHRS, YFSETQ. V was cut by 0 bases and J by 7 bases, with 29 bases left in between. CDR3 nucleotides: TGCGCCAGCAGCTTGGACGGAGGATACGAAAACCCCAATCGATGGGAGCAGTACTTC. The encoded protein is CASSLDGGYENPNRWEQYF.

The V call is TRBV5-6, the J call TRBJ2-7; possibly TRBD1 for D (6 bases). CDR1 SGHDT and CDR2 YYEEEE come from the germline V gene. The ends were cut back, 6 bases at V and 2 bases at J, with 12 bases in the middle. This CDR3 has 13 residues. CDR3 sequence (DNA): TGTGCCAGCAAACTACAGGGAGCCTACGAGCAGTACTTC. This sequence encodes CASKLQGAYEQYF.

This clone was found a few times. J is TRBJ1-2 and V is TRBV5-1; no definite D call. V lost 6 bases, J lost 2 bases, and 5 bases lay in between. CDR1 is SGHRS, CDR2 YFSETQ, per germline. The CDR3 length is 11 residues. The CDR3 nucleotides are TGCGCCAGCAAACTAAACTATGGCTACACCTTC. Protein sequence: CASKLNYGYTF.

This clone was found a few times. The chain links TRBV18 to TRBJ1-1; 7 positions agree with TRBD1. CDR1 and CDR2 from the germline V gene are KGHSH and LQKENI. Losses at the gene ends were 3 bases for V and 5 bases for J; bases not matched to a gene: 6. The CDR3 contains 14 residues. CDR3 sequence reads: CASSPNQGVTEAFF. The CDR3 DNA sequence: TGTGCCAGCTCACCGAACCAGGGGGTGACTGAAGCTTTCTTT.

The V gene is TRBV7-9, the J gene TRBJ2-7, with D possibly being TRBD1 or TRBD2 (6 bases each). With 4 bases removed from V and 0 bases from J, the gap between germline ends came to 19 bases. The CDR3 is 17 residues long. The V gene's germline CDR1 is SEHNR and CDR2 FQNEAQ (reference sequence). The CDR3: CASSSMMYGGVSYEQYF. The CDR3 nucleotides read TGTGCCAGCAGCTCGATGATGTACGGGGGCGTCTCCTACGAGCAGTACTTC.

The chain recombines TRBV15 with TRBJ2-5; 7 bases are a match to TRBD1. The CDR3 consists of 13 residues. The V gene end was trimmed by 2 bases and the J gene end by 5 bases; junction bases not matched to a gene: 2. The germline gives CDR1 LNHNV, CDR2 YYDKDF (reference sequence). The CDR3 loop reads CATSRLQGETQYF. The CDR3 bases are TGTGCCACCAGCAGACTACAGGGGGAGACCCAGTACTTC.

Sample share makes this clone medium-sized. A junction end diverges from the germline sequence, so it may reflect a read error. The chain recombines TRBV27 with TRBJ2-7; the match to TRBD2 covers 8 bases. The CDR3 runs 14 residues. Germline loops: CDR1 MNHEY, CDR2 SMNVEV (reference sequence). The CDR3 loop reads CASSIRTSSHEQYF. The CDR3 DNA sequence: TGTGCCAGCAGCATCCGGACTAGCTCCCACGAGCAGTACTTC.

This clone appeared a single time. V and J are TRBV11-3 and TRBJ2-3; possible D gene TRBD1, 5 bases. The ends were cut back, 5 bases at V and 0 bases at J, with 18 bases in the middle. The CDR3 has 17 amino acids. Germline V gene data show CDR1 as SGHNT and CDR2 as YENEEA. As DNA, the CDR3 is TGTGCCAGCAGCACAAGACAGTCTTCTAAGAGCACAGATACGCAGTATTTT. Translation gives CASSTRQSSKSTDTQYF.

The rearrangement links TRBV5-6 to TRBJ2-6; D gene unclear. Trimming left V 2 bases short and J 5 bases short, with 2 bases between. The CDR3 spans 12 residues. The germline V gene encodes CDR1 SGHDT and CDR2 YYEEEE. The CDR3 protein is CASSLRANVLTF. CDR3 DNA: TGTGCCAGCAGCTTACGGGCCAACGTCCTGACTTTC. Looking up the rest from reference TRBV5-6 and TRBJ2-6 gives the full variable domain: DAGVTQSPTHLIKTRGQQVTLRCSPKSGHDTVSWYQQALGQGPQFIFQYYEEEERQRGNFPDRFSGHQFPNYSSELNVNALLLGDSALYLCASSLRANVLTFGAGSRLTVL.

The V gene is TRBV6-6, the J gene TRBJ2-7; 9 bases line up with TRBD1. The germline CDR1 and CDR2 sequences are MNHNY and SVGAGI (reference sequence). V trimming: 4 bases; J trimming: 4 bases; junction bases outside the gene matches: 8. This CDR3 is 15 amino acids long. This CDR3 is CASSSPTGGLYEQYF. Here the CDR3 DNA reads TGTGCCAGCAGTTCCCCGACAGGGGGTCTTTACGAGCAGTACTTC.

This clone has just one count. The gene calls are TRBV27 and TRBJ2-5; D could derive from TRBD1 or TRBD2 (6 bases each). Germline V gene data show CDR1 as MNHEY and CDR2 as SMNVEV (reference sequence). Between the trimmed V and J ends, which lost 2 bases and 5 bases, there was a span of 18 bases. This CDR3 is built from 16 residues. The CDR3 sequence is CASSLRRNRGVETQYF. The CDR3 DNA sequence: TGTGCCAGCAGTTTACGCCGTAATAGGGGGGTGGAGACCCAGTACTTC.

The V call is TRBV29-1, the J call TRBJ1-2; D ambiguous. Germline V gene lookup returns CDR1 SQVTM and CDR2 ANQGSEA. The CDR3 totals 14 residues. The ends were cut back, 0 bases at V and 8 bases at J, with 16 bases in the middle. CDR3 sequence: CSVEESPWTRGYTF. The CDR3 DNA sequence: TGCAGCGTTGAAGAGTCTCCCTGGACGAGAGGCTACACCTTC.

V gene TRBV5-4 combines with J gene TRBJ2-1; the match to TRBD2 covers 7 bases. V lost 5 bases, J lost 7 bases, and 15 bases stayed unmatched. CDR3 length equals 16 residues. Germline loops: CDR1 SGHNT, CDR2 YYREEE (reference sequence). The CDR3 loop is CASSWGGEPSRNEQFF. For the CDR3, the DNA is TGTGCCAGCAGTTGGGGGGGGGAACCTTCGAGGAATGAGCAGTTCTTC.

This chain links TRBV18 with TRBJ2-5; D gene ambiguous. The germline V gene has CDR1 KGHSH and CDR2 LQKENI. The CDR3 runs to 13 residues. V lost 3 bases, J lost 2 bases, and 7 bases lay in between. CDR3 in DNA: TGTGCCAGCTCACCTGGTACGCAAGAGACCCAGTACTTC. Translation gives CASSPGTQETQYF.

This chain joins TRBV7-6 and TRBJ2-5; 9 nucleotides match TRBD2. CDR3 length equals 16 residues. Germline CDR1 is SGHVS and CDR2 is FNYEAQ. V lost 4 bases to trimming and J lost 4 bases; unmatched junction nucleotides: 10. The chain's CDR3 is CASSYGSGRNVETQYF. In nucleotides, the CDR3 is TGTGCCAGCAGCTATGGTAGCGGGAGAAATGTAGAGACCCAGTACTTC.

The chain employs TRBV18 and TRBJ1-2; 9 nucleotides align to TRBD1. The V gene end was trimmed by 6 bases and the J gene end by 6 bases; junction bases not matched to a gene: 8. The CDR3 loop spans 14 amino acids. Germline assignment: CDR1 KGHSH and CDR2 LQKENI. DNA of the CDR3: TGTGCCAGCTCCCCTCGGACAGGGGCAGATGGCTACACCTTC. Translating it yields CASSPRTGADGYTF.

The V and J genes are TRBV6-8 and TRBJ1-2, with 8 bases matching TRBD1. The germline gives CDR1 MNHGY, CDR2 SAAAGT. V lost 6 bases and J lost 0; bases outside the gene matches: 3. The CDR3 consists of 14 residues. The CDR3 region has the DNA TGTGCCAGCAGGTCGGGACAGGCTAACTATGGCTACACCTTC. Protein product: CASRSGQANYGYTF.